These T cell receptor beta chains were read from a single sample in a study of beta chain features in type 1 diabetes. The repertoire was sequenced with immunoSEQ multiplex PCR; TCRdb's copy has only in-frame clones and lacks some. The table has some 220,000 clones, approximately 10% seen once; the top ten hold 1% to 1.5%. The sequencing input was central memory CD4+ T cells from blood. The receptors were gathered from a man aged 18 to 29 in good health. Each CDR3 is given with its conserved first and last residue. A D gene is named only where the DNA matches it firmly. Only some rows state a clone size, as once, few, many or a class for expanded clones.

TRBD2 TRBJ2-1 TRBV2 NA CASSGGLAVYNEQFF TGTGCCAGCAGTGGGGGACTAGCGGTGTACAATGAGCAGTTCTTC
NA TRBJ2-1 TRBV7-2 few CASGWTRGNNEQFF TGTGCCAGCGGTTGGACTAGGGGGAACAATGAGCAGTTCTTC
NA TRBJ2-4 TRBV7-9 NA CASSFSLAKNIQYF TGTGCCAGCAGTTTTAGTCTAGCCAAAAACATTCAGTACTTC
NA TRBJ1-1 TRBV5-4 few CASSLTGMSTEAFF TGTGCCAGCAGCCTCACAGGGATGTCCACTGAAGCTTTCTTT
NA TRBJ1-1 TRBV4-1 NA CASSQPGRTRTPEAFF TGCGCCAGCAGCCAGCCGGGACGCACAAGGACACCTGAAGCTTTCTTT
TRBD2 TRBJ2-5 TRBV29-1 few CSVFAGGETQYF TGCAGCGTTTTTGCGGGGGGAGAGACCCAGTACTTC
NA TRBJ1-4 TRBV29-1 many CSVRGSGEKLFF TGCAGCGTTCGGGGGTCGGGTGAAAAACTGTTTTTT
NA TRBJ2-7 TRBV2 few CASEDYEQYF TGTGCCAGCGAGGACTACGAGCAGTACTTC
NA TRBJ1-2 TRBV25-1 NA CASSGLWGNYGYTF TGTGCCAGCAGTGGCCTCTGGGGGAACTATGGCTACACCTTC
NA TRBJ2-5 TRBV4-3 NA CASSQEFGLGEGTQYF TGCGCCAGCAGCCAGGAATTCGGGCTGGGAGAAGGGACCCAGTACTTC
NA TRBJ2-1 TRBV7-3 many CASSQDSQSYNEQFF TGTGCCAGCAGCCAGGACAGTCAGTCCTACAATGAGCAGTTCTTC
NA TRBJ2-3 TRBV18 many CASSRRDTDTQYF TGTGCCAGCTCACGGAGGGACACAGATACGCAGTATTTT
NA TRBJ1-2 TRBV6-1 NA CASTSRQYGYTF TGTGCCAGCACCTCAAGACAGTATGGCTACACCTTC
NA TRBJ2-7 TRBV20-1 NA CSADDYEQYF TGCAGTGCCGACGATTACGAGCAGTACTTC
NA TRBJ2-7 TRBV4-1 few CASSQAKGSFYEQYF TGCGCCAGCAGCCAAGCAAAGGGGAGTTTCTACGAGCAGTACTTC
NA TRBJ2-2 TRBV11-2 NA CASSLVRANTGELFF TGTGCCAGCAGCTTGGTCAGAGCGAACACCGGGGAGCTGTTTTTT
TRBD2 TRBJ2-1 TRBV6-6 NA CASSSRTSGTYNEQFF TGTGCCAGCAGTTCCCGGACTAGCGGGACCTACAATGAGCAGTTCTTC
TRBD1 TRBJ2-1 TRBV5-1 NA CASSPGQGRYAEQFF TGCGCCAGCAGCCCCGGACAGGGGCGGTACGCTGAGCAGTTCTTC
NA TRBJ1-3 TRBV7-9 few CASSFSGLNSGNTIYF TGTGCCAGCAGTTTTTCGGGACTCAACTCTGGAAACACCATATATTTT
NA TRBJ2-2 TRBV14 NA CASSRGPGGGELFF TGTGCCAGCAGCCGCGGACCTGGGGGCGGGGAGCTGTTTTTT
NA TRBJ1-1 TRBV10-1 many CASSEQGNTEAFF TGCGCCAGCAGTGAGCAGGGCAACACTGAAGCTTTCTTT
NA TRBJ2-7 TRBV7-2 many CASSLGGLPGREQYF TGTGCCAGCAGCTTAGGGGGACTCCCTGGGCGCGAGCAGTACTTC
TRBD1 TRBJ2-5 TRBV18 NA CASSPRQGETQYF TGTGCCAGCTCACCCCGACAGGGAGAGACCCAGTACTTC
NA TRBJ1-1 TRBV5-1 NA CASSFEALVNTEAFF TGCGCCAGCAGCTTTGAGGCCTTAGTGAACACTGAAGCTTTCTTT
TRBD2 TRBJ2-7 TRBV7-2 NA CASSSQSGSSYEQYF TGTGCCAGCAGCTCCCAGAGCGGGAGCTCCTACGAGCAGTACTTC
TRBD2 TRBJ2-7 TRBV27 few CASSLSWTSPAEAEQYF TGTGCCAGCAGTTTATCATGGACTAGCCCCGCCGAAGCGGAGCAGTACTTC
NA TRBJ2-5 TRBV18 NA CASSPGTRGEETQYF TGTGCCAGCTCACCCGGGACCCGCGGAGAAGAGACCCAGTACTTC
NA TRBJ2-1 TRBV9 NA CASSVGSSYNEQFF TGTGCCAGCAGCGTAGGGAGTTCGTACAATGAGCAGTTCTTC
NA TRBJ1-2 TRBV9 few CASSVRGQYGYTF TGTGCCAGCAGCGTCAGGGGCCAGTATGGCTACACCTTC
NA TRBJ2-5 TRBV7-7 NA CASSPEQGARETQYF TGTGCTAGCAGCCCGGAGCAAGGGGCGCGAGAGACCCAGTACTTC
NA TRBJ2-4 TRBV28 NA CASSSVLAKNIQYF TGTGCCAGCAGTTCGGTTTTAGCCAAAAACATTCAGTACTTC
NA TRBJ1-2 TRBV10-3 NA CAISAQAGAGGYTF TGTGCCATCAGTGCGCAGGCGGGGGCTGGCGGCTACACCTTC
NA TRBJ1-5 TRBV15 NA CATSRDQQSQPQHF TGTGCCACCAGCAGAGATCAACAATCTCAGCCCCAGCATTTT
NA TRBJ2-1 TRBV30 NA CAWAVGGAYNEQFF TGTGCCTGGGCGGTTGGCGGGGCCTACAATGAGCAGTTCTTC
NA TRBJ1-2 TRBV30 many CAWSVGRPRYTF TGTGCCTGGAGTGTCGGACGGCCGCGCTACACCTTC
TRBD1 TRBJ1-5 TRBV9 few CASSATGGRQPQHF TGTGCCAGCAGCGCGACAGGGGGCCGGCAGCCCCAGCATTTT
TRBD1 TRBJ2-5 TRBV7-2 few CASSWGQGGTQYF TGTGCCAGCAGCTGGGGACAGGGTGGGACCCAGTACTTC
NA TRBJ2-5 TRBV2 NA CASSRGKEETQYF TGTGCCAGCAGTCGGGGGAAGGAAGAGACCCAGTACTTC
NA TRBJ2-7 TRBV18 few CASSQGNLYEQYF TGTGCCAGCTCACAGGGAAACCTCTACGAGCAGTACTTC
TRBD1 TRBJ2-7 TRBV9 few CASSVAGTGGEQYF TGTGCCAGCAGCGTAGCAGGGACAGGGGGTGAGCAGTACTTC
TRBD1 TRBJ2-7 TRBV2 few CASSSSQGALGEQYF TGTGCCAGCAGCTCATCACAGGGGGCGCTCGGCGAGCAGTACTTC
NA TRBJ2-1 TRBV5-4 NA CASSLASTGKYNEQFF TGTGCCAGCAGCTTGGCCTCGACGGGAAAATACAATGAGCAGTTCTTC
NA TRBJ1-1 TRBV7-6 few CASSNAGTSRAFF TGTGCCAGCAGCAACGCCGGGACATCAAGAGCTTTCTTT
NA TRBJ2-1 TRBV29-1 NA CSVDRPMTYNEQFF TGCAGCGTAGACAGACCGATGACCTACAATGAGCAGTTCTTC
TRBD2 TRBJ2-7 TRBV6-1 NA CASMTSGKNEQYF TGTGCCAGCATGACTAGCGGGAAAAACGAGCAGTACTTC